The entry below gives a single TCR beta chain sequence along with its context. The antigen remains undetermined. The CDR3 totals 16 residues. The V gene end was trimmed by 2 bases and the J gene end by 4 bases; junction bases not matched to a gene: 8. CDR1 and CDR2 (germline): SGHTA, FQGNSA. These data belong to a study of cytomegalovirus exposure and HLA in healthy donors. Findings and limits, study-wide: An analysis done earlier found most TCR beta V segments productive about 90% or about 30% of the time.

Primers: 60 Vbeta forward and 13 Jbeta reverse. Clones were sequenced by immunoSEQ multiplex PCR, and TCRdb holds only the in-frame ones, with some missing. The repertoire holds fewer than 250,000 clones, with about three quarters as singletons. The clonotype originates from a man between 18 and 35 years old in good health and CMV-seronegative. V and J are TRBV7-2 and TRBJ2-3; TRBD2 matches 8 bases. Sequencing used PBMCs. DNA of the CDR3: TGTGCCAGCAGCTTACTGGGAGCGGGAGAAGCAGATACGCAGTATTTT. This codes for CASSLLGAGEADTQYF.